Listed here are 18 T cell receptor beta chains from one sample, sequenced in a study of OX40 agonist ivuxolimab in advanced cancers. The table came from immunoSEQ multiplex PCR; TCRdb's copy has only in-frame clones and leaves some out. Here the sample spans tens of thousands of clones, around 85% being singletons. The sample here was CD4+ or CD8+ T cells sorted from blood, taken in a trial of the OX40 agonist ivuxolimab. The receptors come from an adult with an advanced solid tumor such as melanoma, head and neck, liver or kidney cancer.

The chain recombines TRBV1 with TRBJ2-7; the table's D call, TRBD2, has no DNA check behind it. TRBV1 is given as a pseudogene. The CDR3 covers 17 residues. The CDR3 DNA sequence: TGCACCAGCAGCCCTCCGGAGCGGCGGGGCCTCACCTACGAGCAGTACTTC. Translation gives CTSSPPERRGLTYEQYF.

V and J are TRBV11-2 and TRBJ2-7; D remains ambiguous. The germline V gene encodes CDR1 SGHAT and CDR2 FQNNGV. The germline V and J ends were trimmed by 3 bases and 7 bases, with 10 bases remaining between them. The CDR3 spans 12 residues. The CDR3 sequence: CASSFLPAEQYF. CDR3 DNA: TGTGCCAGCAGCTTCCTGCCGGCGGAGCAGTACTTC.

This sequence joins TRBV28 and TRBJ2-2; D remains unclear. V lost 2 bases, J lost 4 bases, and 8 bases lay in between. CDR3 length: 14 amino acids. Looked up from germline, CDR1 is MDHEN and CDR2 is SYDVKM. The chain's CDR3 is CASSLARLTGELFF. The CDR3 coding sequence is TGTGCCAGCAGTTTAGCCAGACTCACCGGGGAGCTGTTTTTT.

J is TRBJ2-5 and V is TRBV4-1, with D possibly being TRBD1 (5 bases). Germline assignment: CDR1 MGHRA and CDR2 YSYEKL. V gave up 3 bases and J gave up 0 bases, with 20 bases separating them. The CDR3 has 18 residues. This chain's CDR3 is CASSQPAQMGPYQETQYF. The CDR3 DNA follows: TGCGCCAGCAGCCAGCCTGCCCAAATGGGGCCGTACCAAGAGACCCAGTACTTC.

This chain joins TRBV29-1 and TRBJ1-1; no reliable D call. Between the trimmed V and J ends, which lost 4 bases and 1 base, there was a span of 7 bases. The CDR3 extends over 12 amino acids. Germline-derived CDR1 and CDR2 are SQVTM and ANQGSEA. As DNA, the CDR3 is TGCAGCGTTGGGCGTCCGAACACTGAAGCTTTCTTT. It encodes CSVGRPNTEAFF.

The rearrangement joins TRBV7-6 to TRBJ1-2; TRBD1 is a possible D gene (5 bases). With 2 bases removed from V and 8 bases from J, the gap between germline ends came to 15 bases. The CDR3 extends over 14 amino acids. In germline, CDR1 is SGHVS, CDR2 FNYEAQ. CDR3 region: CASSLSQGVEGYTF. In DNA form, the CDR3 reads TGTGCCAGCAGCTTAAGCCAGGGAGTAGAGGGCTACACCTTC.

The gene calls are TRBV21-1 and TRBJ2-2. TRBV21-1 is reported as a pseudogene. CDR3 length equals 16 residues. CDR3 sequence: CAGSLSEGQSTGELFF. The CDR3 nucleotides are TGTGCCGGCAGCCTTAGCGAGGGGCAGAGCACCGGGGAGCTGTTTTTT.

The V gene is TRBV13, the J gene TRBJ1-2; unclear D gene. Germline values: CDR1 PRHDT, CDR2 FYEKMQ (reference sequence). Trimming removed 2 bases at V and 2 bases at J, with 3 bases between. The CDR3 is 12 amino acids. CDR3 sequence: CASSLMNYGYTF. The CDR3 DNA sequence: TGTGCCAGCAGCTTAATGAACTATGGCTACACCTTC. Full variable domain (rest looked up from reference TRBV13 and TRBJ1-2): AAGVIQSPRHLIKEKRETATLKCYPIPRHDTVYWYQQGPGQDPQFLISFYEKMQSDKGSIPDRFSAQQFSDYHSELNMSSLELGDSALYFCASSLMNYGYTFGSGTRLTVV.

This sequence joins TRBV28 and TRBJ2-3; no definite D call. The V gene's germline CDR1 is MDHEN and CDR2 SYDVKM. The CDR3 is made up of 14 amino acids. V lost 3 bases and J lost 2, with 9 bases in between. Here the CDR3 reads CASSLAAYTDTQYF. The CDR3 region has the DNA TGTGCCAGCAGTTTGGCAGCCTACACAGATACGCAGTATTTT.

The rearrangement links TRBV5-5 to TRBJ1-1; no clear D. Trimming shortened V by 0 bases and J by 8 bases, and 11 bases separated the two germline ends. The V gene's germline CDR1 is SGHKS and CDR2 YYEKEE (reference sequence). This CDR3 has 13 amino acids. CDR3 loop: CASSLVAGREAFF. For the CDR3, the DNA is TGTGCCAGCAGCTTGGTGGCAGGACGAGAAGCTTTCTTT. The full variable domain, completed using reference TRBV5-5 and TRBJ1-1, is DAGVTQSPTHLIKTRGQQVTLRCSPISGHKSVSWYQQVLGQGPQFIFQYYEKEERGRGNFPDRFSARQFPNYSSELNVNALLLGDSALYLCASSLVAGREAFFGQGTRLTVV.

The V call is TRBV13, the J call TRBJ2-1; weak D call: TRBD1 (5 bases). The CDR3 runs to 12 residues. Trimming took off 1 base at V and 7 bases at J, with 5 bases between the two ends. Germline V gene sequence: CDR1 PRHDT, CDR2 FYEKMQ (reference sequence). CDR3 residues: CASSLAGNEQFF. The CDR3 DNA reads TGTGCCAGCAGCTTAGCAGGGAATGAGCAGTTCTTC.

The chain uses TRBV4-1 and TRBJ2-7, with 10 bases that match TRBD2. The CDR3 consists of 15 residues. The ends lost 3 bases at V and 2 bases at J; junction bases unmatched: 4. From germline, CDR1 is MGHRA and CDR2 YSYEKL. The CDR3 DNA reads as TGCGCCAGCAGCCAGGGCAGCGGGGGGGCCTACGAGCAGTACTTC. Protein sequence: CASSQGSGGAYEQYF.

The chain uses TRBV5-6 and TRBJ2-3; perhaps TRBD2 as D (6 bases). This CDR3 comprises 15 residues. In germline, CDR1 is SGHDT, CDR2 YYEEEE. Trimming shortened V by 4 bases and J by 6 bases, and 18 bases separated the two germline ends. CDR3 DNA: TGTGCCAGCAGCCCCGCGGGAATAAAGAAGGATACGCAGTATTTT. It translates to CASSPAGIKKDTQYF.

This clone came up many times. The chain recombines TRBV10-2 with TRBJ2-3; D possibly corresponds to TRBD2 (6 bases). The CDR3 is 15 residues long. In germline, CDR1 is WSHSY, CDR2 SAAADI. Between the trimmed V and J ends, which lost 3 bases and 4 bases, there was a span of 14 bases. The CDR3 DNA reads TGCGCCAGCAGTGACGCGGGATTAAGGTCAGATACGCAGTATTTT. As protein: CASSDAGLRSDTQYF.

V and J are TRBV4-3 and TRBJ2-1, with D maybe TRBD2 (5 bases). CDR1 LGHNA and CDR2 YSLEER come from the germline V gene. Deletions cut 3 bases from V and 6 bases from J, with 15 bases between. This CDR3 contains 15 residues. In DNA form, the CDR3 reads TGCGCCAGCAGCCAGACCCCCCGGCGGGTCAATGAGCAGTTCTTC. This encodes CASSQTPRRVNEQFF.

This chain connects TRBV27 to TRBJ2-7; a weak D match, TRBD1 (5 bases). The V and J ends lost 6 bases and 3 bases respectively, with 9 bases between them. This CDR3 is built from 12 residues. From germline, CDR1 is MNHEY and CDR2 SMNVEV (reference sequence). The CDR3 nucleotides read TGTGCCAGCAGATCAGGGTACTACGAGCAGTACTTC. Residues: CASRSGYYEQYF.

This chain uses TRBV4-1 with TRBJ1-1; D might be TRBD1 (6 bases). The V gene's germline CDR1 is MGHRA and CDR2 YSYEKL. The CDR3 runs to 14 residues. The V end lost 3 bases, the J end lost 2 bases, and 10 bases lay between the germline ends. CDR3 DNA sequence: TGCGCCAGCAGCCATAGGGGGGTCAACACTGAAGCTTTCTTT. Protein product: CASSHRGVNTEAFF.

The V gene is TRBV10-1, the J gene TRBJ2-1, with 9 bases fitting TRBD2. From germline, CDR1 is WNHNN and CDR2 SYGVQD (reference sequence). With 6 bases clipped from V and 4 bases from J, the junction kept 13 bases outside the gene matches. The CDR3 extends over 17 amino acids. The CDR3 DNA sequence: TGCGCCAGCAGATCTGGACTAGCGCTTAATCCATACAATGAGCAGTTCTTC. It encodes CASRSGLALNPYNEQFF.